This T cell receptor beta chain was identified in a study of CXCR3-negative and CXCR3-positive naive CD8 T cells. CDR1 is MDHEN and CDR2 is SYDVKM in the germline V gene. The CDR3 consists of 14 residues. Libraries were UMI-labeled 5' RACE TRB cDNA. TCRdb reanalyzed the 5' RACE reads and collapses them to one entry per CDR3 protein, without DNA. The ten most abundant clones cover approximately 1.4% of a sample with tens of thousands of distinct CDR3 sequences. The sequencing input was naive CXCR3- CD8+ T cells from blood. The subset is: CD45RO-CCR7+CD27+CD95- naive CD8+ T cells lacking CXCR3 (TNR3-). The receptor was isolated from a human donor in good health. Some clones in this sample may be carry-over from other donors' samples. The chain is built from TRBV28 and TRBJ1-2; TCRdb designates TRBD1, a call that cannot be tested without DNA. This CDR3 reads CASSFQGAGYGYTF.